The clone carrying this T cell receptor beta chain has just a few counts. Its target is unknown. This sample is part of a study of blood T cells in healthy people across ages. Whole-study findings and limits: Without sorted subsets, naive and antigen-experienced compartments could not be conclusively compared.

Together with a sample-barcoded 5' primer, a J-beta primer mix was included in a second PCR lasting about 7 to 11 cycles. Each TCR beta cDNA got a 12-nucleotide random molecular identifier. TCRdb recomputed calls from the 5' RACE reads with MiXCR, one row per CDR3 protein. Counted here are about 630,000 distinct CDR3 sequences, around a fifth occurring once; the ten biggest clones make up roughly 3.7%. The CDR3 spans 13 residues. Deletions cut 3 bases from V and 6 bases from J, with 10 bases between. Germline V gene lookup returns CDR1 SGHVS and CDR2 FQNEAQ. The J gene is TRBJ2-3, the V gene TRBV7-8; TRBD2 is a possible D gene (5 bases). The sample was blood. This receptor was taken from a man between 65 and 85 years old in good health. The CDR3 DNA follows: TGTGCCAGCAGCTTCGGGAAACAGGATACGCAGTATTTT. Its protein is CASSFGKQDTQYF. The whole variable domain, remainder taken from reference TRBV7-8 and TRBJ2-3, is GAGVSQSPRYKVAKRGQDVALRCDPISGHVSLFWYQQALGQGPEFLTYFQNEAQLDKSGLPSDRFFAERPEGSVSTLKIQRTQQEDSAVYLCASSFGKQDTQYFGPGTRLTVL.